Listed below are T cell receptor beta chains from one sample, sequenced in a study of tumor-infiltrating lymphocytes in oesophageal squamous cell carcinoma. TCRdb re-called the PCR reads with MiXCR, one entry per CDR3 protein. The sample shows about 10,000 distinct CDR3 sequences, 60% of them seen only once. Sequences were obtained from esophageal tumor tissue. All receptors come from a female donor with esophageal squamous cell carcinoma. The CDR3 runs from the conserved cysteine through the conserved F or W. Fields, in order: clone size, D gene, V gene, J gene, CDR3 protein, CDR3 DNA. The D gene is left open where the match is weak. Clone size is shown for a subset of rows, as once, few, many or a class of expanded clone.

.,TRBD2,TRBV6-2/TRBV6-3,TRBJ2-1,CASSSTGTSSYNEQFF,TGTGCCAGCAGTTCGACCGGGACTAGCTCCTACAATGAGCAGTTCTTC
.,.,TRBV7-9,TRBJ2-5,CASSPQRAQETQYF,TGTGCCAGCAGCCCCCAAAGAGCGCAAGAGACCCAGTACTTC
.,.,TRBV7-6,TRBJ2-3,CASSLALTGTDTQYF,TGTGCTAGCAGCTTAGCGCTGACTGGCACAGATACGCAGTATTTT
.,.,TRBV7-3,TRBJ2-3,CASTPGGGDTQYF,TGTGCCAGCACGCCAGGGGGGGGAGATACGCAGTATTTT
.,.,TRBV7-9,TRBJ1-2,CASSLAISAEGYTF,TGTGCCAGCAGCTTAGCTATCAGTGCTGAGGGCTACACCTTC
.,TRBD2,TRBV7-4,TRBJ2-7,CASSSPSGRGVVGQYF,TGTGCCAGCAGCAGTCCTAGCGGGAGGGGAGTAGTAGGGCAGTACTTC
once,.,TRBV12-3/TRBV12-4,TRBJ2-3,CASSFQGAADTQYF,TGTGCCAGCAGTTTCCAGGGTGCGGCAGATACGCAGTATTTT
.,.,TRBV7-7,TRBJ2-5,CAIRRTPQETQYF,TGTGCTATAAGGAGGACGCCACAAGAGACCCAGTACTTC
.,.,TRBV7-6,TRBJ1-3,CASSQGPGTGNTIYF,TGTGCCAGCAGCCAGGGGCCAGGGACTGGAAACACCATATATTTT
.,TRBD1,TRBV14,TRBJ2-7,CASSQPGQSYEQYF,TGTGCCAGCAGCCAACCGGGACAGTCCTACGAGCAGTACTTC
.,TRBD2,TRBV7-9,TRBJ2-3,CASSLGTSGMGDTQYF,TGTGCCAGCAGCTTAGGGACTAGCGGGATGGGAGATACGCAGTATTTT
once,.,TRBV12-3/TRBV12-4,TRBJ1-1,CASSYWGWKAFF,TGTGCCAGCAGTTATTGGGGCTGGAAAGCTTTCTTT
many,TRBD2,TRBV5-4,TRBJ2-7,CASSLVSGGANSYEQYF,TGTGCCAGCAGCTTAGTTAGCGGGGGGGCCAACTCCTACGAGCAGTACTTC
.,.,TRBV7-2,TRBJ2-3,CASSARPLRTDTQYF,TGTGCCAGCAGCGCAAGGCCCTTAAGGACAGATACGCAGTATTTT
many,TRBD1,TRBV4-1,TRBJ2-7,CASSFLGDRGNEQYF,TGCGCCAGCAGCTTTCTTGGGGACAGGGGGAACGAGCAGTACTTC
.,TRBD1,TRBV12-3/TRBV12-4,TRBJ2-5,CASSLTGGIQETQYF,TGTGCCAGCAGTTTGACAGGGGGCATCCAAGAGACCCAGTACTTC
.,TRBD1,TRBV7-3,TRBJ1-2,CASSFGRGHGYTF,TGTGCCAGCAGCTTCGGCAGGGGGCATGGCTACACCTTC
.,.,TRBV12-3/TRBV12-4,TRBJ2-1,CASSLAGIGNEQFF,TGTGCCAGCAGTTTAGCGGGGATTGGCAATGAGCAGTTCTTC
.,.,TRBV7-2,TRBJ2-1,CASSPPGSMKTNEQFF,TGTGCCAGCAGCCCCCCGGGGAGTATGAAGACAAATGAGCAGTTCTTC
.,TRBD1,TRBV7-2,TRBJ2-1,CASSKGYGTETYYNEQFF,TGTGCCAGCAGCAAGGGGTACGGGACAGAGACATATTACAATGAGCAGTTCTTC
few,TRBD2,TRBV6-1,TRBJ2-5,CASSEVLAGSYQETQYF,TGTGCCAGCAGTGAAGTACTAGCGGGAAGCTACCAAGAGACCCAGTACTTC
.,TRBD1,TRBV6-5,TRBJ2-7,CASSYWTGRFSPLHF,TGTGCCAGCAGTTACTGGACAGGAAGGTTCTCACCCCTCCACTTC
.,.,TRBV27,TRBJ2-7,CASSSSLESNEQYF,TGTGCCAGCAGTTCGTCTTTGGAGTCCAACGAGCAGTACTTC
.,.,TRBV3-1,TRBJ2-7,CASSQGVPGYEQYF,TGTGCCAGCAGCCAAGGAGTACCGGGGTACGAGCAGTACTTC
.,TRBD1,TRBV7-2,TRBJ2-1,CASSFRDRGNEQFF,TGTGCCAGCAGCTTCCGGGACAGAGGCAACGAGCAGTTCTTC
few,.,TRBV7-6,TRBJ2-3,CASSSARGGLSTDTQYF,TGTGCCAGCAGCTCCGCCAGGGGGGGACTTAGCACAGATACGCAGTATTTT
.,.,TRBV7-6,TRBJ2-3,CASSPPGTDTQYF,TGTGCCAGCAGCCCCCCTGGAACAGATACGCAGTATTTT
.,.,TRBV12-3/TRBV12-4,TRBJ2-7,CASSLDGPYEQYF,TGTGCCAGCAGTTTGGACGGACCCTACGAGCAGTACTTC
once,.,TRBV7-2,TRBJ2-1,CAIKGASLSYNEQFF,TGTGCCATCAAGGGTGCGTCTCTCTCCTACAATGAGCAGTTCTTC
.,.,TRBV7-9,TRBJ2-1,CASSLVLGSYNEQFF,TGTGCCAGCAGCTTAGTTCTCGGCTCCTACAATGAGCAGTTCTTC
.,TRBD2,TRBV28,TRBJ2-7,CASSPSGRGRDYLVQYF,TGTGCCAGCAGTCCCTCGGGGAGGGGCCGGGACTACCTCGTGCAGTACTTC
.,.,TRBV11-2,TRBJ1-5,CASSLDREPRPQHF,TGTGCCAGCAGCTTAGACCGCGAGCCTCGGCCCCAGCATTTT
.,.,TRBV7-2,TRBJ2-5,CASSSTRGVQETQYF,TGTGCCAGCAGCTCGACGCGGGGAGTCCAAGAGACCCAGTACTTC
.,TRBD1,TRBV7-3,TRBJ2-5,CASSPTGQGGELYF,TGTGCCAGCAGCCCCACTGGACAGGGCGGGGAGCTGTACTTC
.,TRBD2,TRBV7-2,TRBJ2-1,CASSYTSGSVYEQFF,TGTGCCAGCAGCTACACTAGCGGGAGTGTCTATGAGCAGTTCTTC
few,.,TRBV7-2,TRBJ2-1,CASSSGVSHEQFF,TGTGCCAGCAGCTCGGGGGTTTCCCATGAGCAGTTCTTC
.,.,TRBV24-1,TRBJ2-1,CATSALGGVQFF,TGTGCCACCAGTGCCTTGGGGGGAGTGCAGTTCTTC
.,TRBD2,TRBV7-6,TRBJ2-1,CASSSAGNYNEQFF,TGTGCCAGCAGCTCAGCGGGAAACTACAATGAGCAGTTCTTC
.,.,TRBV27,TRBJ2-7,CASQTSTYNQQYF,TGTGCCAGCCAGACCAGTACCTACAATCAGCAGTACTTC
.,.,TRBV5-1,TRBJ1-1,CASRSGIQAFF,TGCGCCAGCAGGAGCGGGATCCAAGCTTTCTTT
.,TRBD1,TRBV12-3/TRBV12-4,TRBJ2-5,CASSWTGGEQYF,TGTGCCAGCAGTTGGACAGGGGGTGAGCAGTACTTC
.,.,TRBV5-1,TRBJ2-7,CASSWTGSSYEQYF,TGCGCCAGCAGTTGGACGGGCAGCTCCTACGAGCAGTACTTC
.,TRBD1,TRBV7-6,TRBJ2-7,CASSSRTGTGTRNEQYF,TGTGCCAGCAGCTCCAGGACCGGGACAGGGACTCGCAATGAGCAGTACTTC
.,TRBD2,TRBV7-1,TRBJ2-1,CASSPRTSVYNEQFF,TGTGCCAGCAGCCCCCGGACTAGCGTGTACAATGAGCAGTTCTTC
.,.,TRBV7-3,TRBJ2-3,CASSPTGAVQETQYF,TGTGCCAGCAGCCCAACGGGGGCGGTACAAGAGACCCAGTATTTT
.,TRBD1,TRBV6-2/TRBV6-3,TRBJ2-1,CASIRDREIYNEQFF,TGTGCCAGCATCCGGGACAGAGAAATCTACAATGAGCAGTTCTTC
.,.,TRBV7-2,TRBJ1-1,CASSPIRNTEAFF,TGTGCCAGCAGCCCCATTAGAAACACTGAAGCTTTCTTT
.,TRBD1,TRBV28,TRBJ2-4,CASSRTGVRQNIQYF,TGTGCCAGCAGTCGGACAGGGGTAAGGCAAAACATTCAGTACTTC